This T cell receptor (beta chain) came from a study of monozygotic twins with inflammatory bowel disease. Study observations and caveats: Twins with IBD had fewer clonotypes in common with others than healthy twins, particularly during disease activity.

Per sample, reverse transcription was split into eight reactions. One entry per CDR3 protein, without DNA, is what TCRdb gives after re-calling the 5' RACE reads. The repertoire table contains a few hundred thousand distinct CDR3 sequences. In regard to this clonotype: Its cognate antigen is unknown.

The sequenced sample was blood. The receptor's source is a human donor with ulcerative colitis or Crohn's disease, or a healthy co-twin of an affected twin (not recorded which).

This CDR3 reads CASSSPGGVNIYEQYF. The chain links TRBV28 to TRBJ2-7; the TCRdb call, TRBD1, lacks DNA for checking. The CDR3 spans 16 residues. From germline, CDR1 is MDHEN and CDR2 SYDVKM.